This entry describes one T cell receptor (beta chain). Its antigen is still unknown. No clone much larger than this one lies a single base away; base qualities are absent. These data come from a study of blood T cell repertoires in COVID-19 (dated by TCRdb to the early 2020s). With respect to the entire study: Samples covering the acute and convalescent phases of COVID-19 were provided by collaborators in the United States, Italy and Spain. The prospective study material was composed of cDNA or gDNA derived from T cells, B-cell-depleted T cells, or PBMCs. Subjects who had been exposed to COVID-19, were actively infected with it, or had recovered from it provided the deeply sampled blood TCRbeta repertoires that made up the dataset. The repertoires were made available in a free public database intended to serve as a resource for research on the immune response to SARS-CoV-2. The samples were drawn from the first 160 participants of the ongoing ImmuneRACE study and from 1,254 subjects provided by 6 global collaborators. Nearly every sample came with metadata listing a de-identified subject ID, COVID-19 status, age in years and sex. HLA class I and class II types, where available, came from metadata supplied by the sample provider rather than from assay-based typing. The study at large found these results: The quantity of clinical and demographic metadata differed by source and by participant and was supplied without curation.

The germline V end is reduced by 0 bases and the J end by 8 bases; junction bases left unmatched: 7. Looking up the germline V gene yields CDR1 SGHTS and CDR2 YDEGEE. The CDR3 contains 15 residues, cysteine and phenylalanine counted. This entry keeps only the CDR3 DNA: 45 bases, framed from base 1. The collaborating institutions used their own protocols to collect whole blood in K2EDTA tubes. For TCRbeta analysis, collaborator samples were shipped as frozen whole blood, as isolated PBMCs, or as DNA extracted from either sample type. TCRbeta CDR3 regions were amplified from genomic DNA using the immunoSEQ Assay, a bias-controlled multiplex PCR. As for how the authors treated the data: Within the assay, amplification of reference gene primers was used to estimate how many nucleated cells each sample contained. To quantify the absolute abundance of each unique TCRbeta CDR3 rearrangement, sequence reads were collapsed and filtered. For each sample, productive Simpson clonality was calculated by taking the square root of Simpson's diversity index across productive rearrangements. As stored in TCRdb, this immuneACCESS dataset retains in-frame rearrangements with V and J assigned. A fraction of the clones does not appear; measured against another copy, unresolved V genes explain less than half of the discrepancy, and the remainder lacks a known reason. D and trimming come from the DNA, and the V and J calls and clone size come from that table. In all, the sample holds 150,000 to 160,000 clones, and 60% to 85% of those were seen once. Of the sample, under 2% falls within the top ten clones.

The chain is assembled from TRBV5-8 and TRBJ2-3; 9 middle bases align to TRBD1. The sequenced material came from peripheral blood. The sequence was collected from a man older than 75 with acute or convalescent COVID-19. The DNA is TGTGCCAGCAGCTTGGGGGGACAGGGCCAGGCTACGCAGTATTTT. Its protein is CASSLGGQGQATQYF. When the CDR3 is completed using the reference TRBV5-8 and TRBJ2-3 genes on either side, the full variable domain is EAGVTQSPTHLIKTRGQQATLRCSPISGHTSVYWYQQALGLGLQFLLWYDEGEERNRGNFPPRFSGRQFPNYSSELNVNALELEDSALYLCASSLGGQGQATQYFGPGTRLTVL.